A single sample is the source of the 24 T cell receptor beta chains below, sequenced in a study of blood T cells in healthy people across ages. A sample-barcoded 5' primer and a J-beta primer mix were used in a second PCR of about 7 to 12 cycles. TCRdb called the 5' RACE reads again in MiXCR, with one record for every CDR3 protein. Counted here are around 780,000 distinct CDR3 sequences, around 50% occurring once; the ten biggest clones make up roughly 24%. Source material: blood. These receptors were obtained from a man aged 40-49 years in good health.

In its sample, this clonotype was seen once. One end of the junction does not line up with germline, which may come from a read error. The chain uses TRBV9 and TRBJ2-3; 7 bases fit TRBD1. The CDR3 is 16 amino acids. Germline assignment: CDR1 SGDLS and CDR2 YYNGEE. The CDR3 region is CASSPRDTGATDTQYF. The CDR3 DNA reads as TGTGCCAGCAGCCCCCGGGACACAGGGGCCACAGACACGCAGTATTTT.

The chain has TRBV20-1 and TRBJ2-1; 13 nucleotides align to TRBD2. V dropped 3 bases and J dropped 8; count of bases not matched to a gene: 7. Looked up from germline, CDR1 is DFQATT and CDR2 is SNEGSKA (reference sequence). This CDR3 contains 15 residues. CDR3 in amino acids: CSASRTSGSVDEQFF. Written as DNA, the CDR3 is TGCAGTGCTAGTCGGACTAGCGGGAGTGTCGATGAGCAGTTCTTC.

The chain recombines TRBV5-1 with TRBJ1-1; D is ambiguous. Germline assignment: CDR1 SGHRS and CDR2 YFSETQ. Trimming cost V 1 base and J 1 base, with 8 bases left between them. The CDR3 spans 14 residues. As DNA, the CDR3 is TGCGCCAGCAGCTTGCAGTTTACGAACACTGAAGCTTTCTTT. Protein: CASSLQFTNTEAFF.

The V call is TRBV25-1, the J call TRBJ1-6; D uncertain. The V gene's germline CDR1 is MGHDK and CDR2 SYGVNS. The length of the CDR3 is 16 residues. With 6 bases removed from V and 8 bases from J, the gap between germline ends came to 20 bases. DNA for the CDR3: TGTGCCAGCAGACCTACCTCCCACACGGGTCATTCACCCCTCCACTTT. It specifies CASRPTSHTGHSPLHF.

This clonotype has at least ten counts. The CDR3: CASSPQGLGQPQHF. The CDR3 DNA reads as TGTGCCAGCAGCCCCCAGGGGTTAGGGCAGCCCCAGCATTTT. The V call is TRBV27, the J call TRBJ1-5, with a possible D match to TRBD1 (6 bases). Germline V gene lookup returns CDR1 MNHEY and CDR2 SMNVEV (reference sequence). The CDR3 is 14 residues long. Trimming pared 6 bases from V and 7 bases from J, leaving 16 bases between.

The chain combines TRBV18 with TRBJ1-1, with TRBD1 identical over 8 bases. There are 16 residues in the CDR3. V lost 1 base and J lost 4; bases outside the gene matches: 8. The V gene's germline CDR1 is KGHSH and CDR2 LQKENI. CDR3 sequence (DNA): TGTGCCAGCTCACCACTGATTTTAACAGGGGGCACTGAAGCTTTCTTT. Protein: CASSPLILTGGTEAFF.

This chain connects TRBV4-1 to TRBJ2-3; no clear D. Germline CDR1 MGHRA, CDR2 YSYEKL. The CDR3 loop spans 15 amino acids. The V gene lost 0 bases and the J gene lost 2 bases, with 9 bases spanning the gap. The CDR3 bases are TGCGCCAGCAGCCAAGATTGGGCGGCCACAGATACGCAGTATTTT. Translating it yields CASSQDWAATDTQYF.

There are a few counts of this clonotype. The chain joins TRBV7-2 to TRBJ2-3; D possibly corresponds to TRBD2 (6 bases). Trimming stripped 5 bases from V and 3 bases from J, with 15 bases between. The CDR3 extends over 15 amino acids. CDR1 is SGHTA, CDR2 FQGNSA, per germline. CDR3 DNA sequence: TGTGCCAGCAGCCGAAATGCGGGGTTGACAGATACGCAGTATTTT. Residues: CASSRNAGLTDTQYF.

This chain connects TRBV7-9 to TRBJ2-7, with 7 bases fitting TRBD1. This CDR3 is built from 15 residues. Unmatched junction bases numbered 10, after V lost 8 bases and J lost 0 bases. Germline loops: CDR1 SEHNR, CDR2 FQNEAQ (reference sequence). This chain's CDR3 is CASLKSGTDSYEQYF. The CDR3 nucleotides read TGTGCCAGCTTGAAATCCGGGACAGACTCCTACGAGCAGTACTTC.

CDR3 loop: CASSSYRVGNEQFF. The CDR3 coding sequence is TGTGCCAGCAGCTCCTACAGGGTGGGCAATGAGCAGTTCTTC. The genes are TRBV7-2 and TRBJ2-1; D possibly corresponds to TRBD1 (6 bases). V shed 4 bases and J shed 6 bases, with 13 bases lying between them. Germline V gene sequence: CDR1 SGHTA, CDR2 FQGNSA. This CDR3 has 14 amino acids.

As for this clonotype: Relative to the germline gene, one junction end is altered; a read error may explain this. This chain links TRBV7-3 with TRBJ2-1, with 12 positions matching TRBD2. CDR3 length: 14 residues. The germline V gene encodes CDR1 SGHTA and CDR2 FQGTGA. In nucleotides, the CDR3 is TGCGCCAGCGAACTAGCGGGGGGAACCAATGAGCAGTTCTTC. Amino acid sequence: CASELAGGTNEQFF. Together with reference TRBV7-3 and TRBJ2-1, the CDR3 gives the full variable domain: GAGVSQTPSNKVTEKGKYVELRCDPISGHTALYWYRQSLGQGPEFLIYFQGTGAADDSGLPNDRFFAVRPEGSVSTLKIQRTERGDSAVYLCASELAGGTNEQFFGPGTRLTVL.

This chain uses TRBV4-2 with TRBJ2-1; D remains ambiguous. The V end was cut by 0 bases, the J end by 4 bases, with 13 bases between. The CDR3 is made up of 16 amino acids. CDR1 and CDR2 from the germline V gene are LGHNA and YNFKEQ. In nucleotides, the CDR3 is TGTGCCAGCAGCCAAGAAAAACGGACCGCATACAATGAGCAGTTCTTC. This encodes CASSQEKRTAYNEQFF.

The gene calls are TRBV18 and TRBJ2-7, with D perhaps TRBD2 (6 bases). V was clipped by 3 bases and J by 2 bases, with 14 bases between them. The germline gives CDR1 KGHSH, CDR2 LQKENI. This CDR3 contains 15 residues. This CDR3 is CASSPEAGTAYEQYF. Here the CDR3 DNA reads TGTGCCAGCTCACCGGAAGCCGGGACTGCCTACGAGCAGTACTTC.

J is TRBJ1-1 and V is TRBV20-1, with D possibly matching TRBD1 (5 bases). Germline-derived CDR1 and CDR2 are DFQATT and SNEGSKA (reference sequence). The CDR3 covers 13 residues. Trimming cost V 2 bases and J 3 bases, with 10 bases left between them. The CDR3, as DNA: TGCAGTGCTAGATCGGGACGGGACACTGAAGCTTTCTTT. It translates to CSARSGRDTEAFF.

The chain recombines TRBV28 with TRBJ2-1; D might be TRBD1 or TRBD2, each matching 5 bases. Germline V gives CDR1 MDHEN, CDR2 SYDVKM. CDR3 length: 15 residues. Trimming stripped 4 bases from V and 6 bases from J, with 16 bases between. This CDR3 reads CASSSSGTLGNEQFF. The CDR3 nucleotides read TGTGCCAGCAGTTCCTCCGGGACCCTGGGCAATGAGCAGTTCTTC.

The DNA for the CDR3 is TGTGCCAGCAATCCGGTTGTCGCAGGGACGCTCCAAGAGACCCAGTACTTC. The encoded protein is CASNPVVAGTLQETQYF. V gene TRBV28 combines with J gene TRBJ2-5; either TRBD1 or TRBD2 may supply D (5 bases each). Germline V lookup: CDR1 MDHEN, CDR2 SYDVKM. This CDR3 is 17 amino acids long. V gave up 7 bases and J gave up 1 base, with 22 bases separating them.

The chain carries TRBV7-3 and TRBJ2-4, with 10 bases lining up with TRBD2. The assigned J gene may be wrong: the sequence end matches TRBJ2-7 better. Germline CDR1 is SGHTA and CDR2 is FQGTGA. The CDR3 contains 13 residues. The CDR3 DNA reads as TGTGCCAGCAGCGTCACTAGCGGGGCCGAGCAGTACTTC. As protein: CASSVTSGAEQYF.

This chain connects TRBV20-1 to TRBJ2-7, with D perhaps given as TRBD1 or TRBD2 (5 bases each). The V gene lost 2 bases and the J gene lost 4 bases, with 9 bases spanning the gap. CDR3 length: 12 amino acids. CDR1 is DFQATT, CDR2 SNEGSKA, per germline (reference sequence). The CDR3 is CSARRDQYEQYF. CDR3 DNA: TGCAGTGCTAGACGGGACCAGTACGAGCAGTACTTC.

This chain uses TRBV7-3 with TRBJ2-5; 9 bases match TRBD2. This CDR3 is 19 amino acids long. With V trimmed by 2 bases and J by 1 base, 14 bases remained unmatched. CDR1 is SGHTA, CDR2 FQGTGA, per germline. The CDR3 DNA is TGTGCCAGCAGCTTAGTTGGGGGGGGGCTAGCGGGACCCCAAGAGACCCAGTACTTC. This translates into CASSLVGGGLAGPQETQYF.

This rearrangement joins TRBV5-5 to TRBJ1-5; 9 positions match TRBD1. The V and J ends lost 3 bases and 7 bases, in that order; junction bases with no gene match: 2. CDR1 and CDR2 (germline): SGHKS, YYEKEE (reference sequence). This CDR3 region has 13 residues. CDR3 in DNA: TGTGCCAGCAGCTGGACAGGGGAACAGCCCCAGCATTTT. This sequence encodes CASSWTGEQPQHF.

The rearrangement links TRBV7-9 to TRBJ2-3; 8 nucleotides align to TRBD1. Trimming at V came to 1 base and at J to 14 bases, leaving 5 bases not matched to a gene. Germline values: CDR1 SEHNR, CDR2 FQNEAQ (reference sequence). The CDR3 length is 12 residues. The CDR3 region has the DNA TGTGCCAGCAGCTTAGGACCGGACAGGGTGTATTTT. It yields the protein CASSLGPDRVYF.

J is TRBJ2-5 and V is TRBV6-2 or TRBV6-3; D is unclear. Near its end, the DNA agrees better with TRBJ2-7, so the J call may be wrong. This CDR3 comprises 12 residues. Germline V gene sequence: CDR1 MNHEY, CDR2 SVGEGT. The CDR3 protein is CASTNRFYEQYF. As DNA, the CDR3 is TGTGCCAGCACAAATAGGTTTTACGAGCAGTACTTC.

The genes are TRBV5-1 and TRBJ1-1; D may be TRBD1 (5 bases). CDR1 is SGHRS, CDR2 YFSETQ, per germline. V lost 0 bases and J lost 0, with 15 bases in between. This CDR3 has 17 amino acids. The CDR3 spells CASSLDTKGVMNTEAFF. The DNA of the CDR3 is TGCGCCAGCAGCTTGGACACCAAAGGGGTGATGAACACTGAAGCTTTCTTT.

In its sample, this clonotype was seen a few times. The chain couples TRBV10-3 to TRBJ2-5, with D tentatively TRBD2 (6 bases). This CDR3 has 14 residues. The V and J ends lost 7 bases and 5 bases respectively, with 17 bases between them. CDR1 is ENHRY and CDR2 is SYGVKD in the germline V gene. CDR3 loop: CAIKGGGMRETQYF. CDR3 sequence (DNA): TGTGCCATCAAGGGAGGTGGGATGCGCGAGACCCAGTACTTC.